The clone carrying this TCR beta chain showed up just a few times. These data belong to a study of blood T cell repertoires in COVID-19. Study-level background: From the United States, Italy and Spain came samples of acute and convalescent COVID-19. From T cells, B-cell-depleted T cells, or PBMCs came the material, which was cDNA or gDNA.

Germline CDR1 reads WNHNN; CDR2 reads SYGVQD (reference sequence). The CDR3 totals 13 residues. V lost 6 bases and J 0 bases, leaving 8 bases between the germline ends. Participants, about 18 to 100 years old, spanned around 26 US areas. Donors were grouped by their self-reported clinical history. Sequenced by immunoSEQ multiplex PCR; TCRdb stores in-frame clones only, minus some. The table has 190,000 or so clones, around four fifths seen once. The sequenced material came from PBMCs or T cells enriched from blood (not recorded which). This rearrangement joins TRBV10-1 to TRBJ1-1, with D perhaps matching TRBD1 (6 bases). The clonotype comes from a man in his forties who had recovered from COVID-19. CDR3 coding DNA: TGCGCCAGCAGGGACAGTTTGAACACTGAAGCTTTCTTT. It is translated as CASRDSLNTEAFF.